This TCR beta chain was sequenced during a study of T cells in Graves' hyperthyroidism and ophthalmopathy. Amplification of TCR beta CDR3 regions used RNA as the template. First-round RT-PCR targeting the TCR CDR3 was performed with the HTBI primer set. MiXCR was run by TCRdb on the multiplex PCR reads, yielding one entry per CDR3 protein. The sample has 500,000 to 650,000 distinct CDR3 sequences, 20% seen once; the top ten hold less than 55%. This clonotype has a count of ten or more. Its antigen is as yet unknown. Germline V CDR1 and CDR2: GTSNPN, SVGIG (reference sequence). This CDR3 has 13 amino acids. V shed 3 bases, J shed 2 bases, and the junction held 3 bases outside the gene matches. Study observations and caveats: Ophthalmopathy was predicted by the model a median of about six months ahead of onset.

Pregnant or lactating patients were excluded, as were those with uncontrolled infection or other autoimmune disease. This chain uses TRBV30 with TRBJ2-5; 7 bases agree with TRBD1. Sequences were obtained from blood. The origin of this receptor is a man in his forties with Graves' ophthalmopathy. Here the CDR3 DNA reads TGTGCCTGGAGGTCGGGACAGCAAGAGACCCAGTACTTC. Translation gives CAWRSGQQETQYF.